The entry below describes one T cell receptor (beta chain). There is no known antigen for this receptor. The sample holds no much larger clone one base away, and base qualities are not on file. Patients with autoimmune disease history or receiving systemic immunosuppression were excluded from the trial. In every dose cohort, peripheral blood was drawn for TCR sequencing at baseline, cycle 4 day 1, and cycle 7 day 1. Samples came from an open-label, multicenter, first-in-human phase I dose-escalation trial of ivuxolimab. Adults with locally advanced or metastatic melanoma, renal cell carcinoma, hepatocellular carcinoma or head and neck squamous cell carcinoma were enrolled in the trial. Before TCR sequencing, CD4+ and CD8+ T cells were separately sorted from peripheral blood. Genomic DNA was extracted from sorted cells for sequencing of the TCRbeta CDR3 region. TCRbeta CDR3 regions were sequenced using the immunoSEQ Assay. Not all clones reach the TCRdb copy of this immuneACCESS table, which keeps in-frame sequences only. Checked studies attribute under half of the gap to unresolved V genes and leave the rest unexplained. The sample table shows over 65,000 clones, and under 85% are seen once. About 0.4% of the sample rests with the top ten.

This specimen comes from a study of OX40 agonist ivuxolimab in advanced cancers. A note on the overall study: The costimulatory receptor OX40 (CD134) was targeted by ivuxolimab, a fully human IgG2 agonistic monoclonal antibody. Intravenous ivuxolimab was administered to patients every 2 weeks at six dose levels: 0.01, 0.1, 0.3, 1.5, 3 and 10 mg/kg. Among the roughly 50 dose-escalation patients, roughly 20 had hepatocellular carcinoma, roughly 15 melanoma, 9 renal cell carcinoma and 9 head and neck cancer. A male proportion of roughly 80% and a mean age of roughly 55 years, ranging from 23 to 79, were recorded for the dose-escalation cohort. Patients were allowed to have had prior anti-PD-1, anti-PD-L1 or anti-CTLA-4 therapy, and approximately 40% of the dose-escalation patients had previously received checkpoint inhibitors. Partial responses occurred in three dose-escalation patients: two with cutaneous melanoma and one with hepatocellular carcinoma. Peripheral TCRbeta sequencing was intended to test whether TCR sequence diversity was altered and clonal T-cell expansion was caused by ivuxolimab. The paper reports the monotherapy dose-escalation portion (N ≈ 52 patients) of the phase I ivuxolimab trial. What the authors observed across the whole study: Which antigens the clonally expanded peripheral T cells were specific for was not determined. Low levels of normalized T-cell clonal expansion were also seen in some nonresponding patients. At doses from 0.1 to 3.0 mg/kg, clonal expansion was seen in both CD4+ and CD8+ blood T cells between baseline and week 6. On average, CD8+ T cells showed more expanded clones than CD4+ T cells after ivuxolimab. In the 0.1-3.0 mg/kg groups, partial responders had among the lowest normalized peripheral clonal expansion, particularly in CD8+ T cells.

Inclusive of the bounding cysteine and phenylalanine, the CDR3 is 15 residues long. The retained sequence is limited to the CDR3, 45 bases, with the frame set at the first base. V drops 4 bases and J drops 7 bases, leaving 17 bases in between. The germline V gene supplies CDR1 SGHRS and CDR2 YFSETQ. Here the sequenced sample was CD4+ or CD8+ T cells sorted from blood, taken in a trial of the OX40 agonist ivuxolimab. The source of this sequence is an adult with an advanced solid tumor such as melanoma, head and neck, liver or kidney cancer. The rearrangement combines TRBV5-1 with TRBJ2-2; the D region possibly corresponds to TRBD2 (5 bases align). The CDR3 sequence is CASSQAPGGRGELFF. The nucleotides are TGCGCCAGCAGCCAGGCCCCCGGCGGGCGCGGGGAGCTGTTTTTT.